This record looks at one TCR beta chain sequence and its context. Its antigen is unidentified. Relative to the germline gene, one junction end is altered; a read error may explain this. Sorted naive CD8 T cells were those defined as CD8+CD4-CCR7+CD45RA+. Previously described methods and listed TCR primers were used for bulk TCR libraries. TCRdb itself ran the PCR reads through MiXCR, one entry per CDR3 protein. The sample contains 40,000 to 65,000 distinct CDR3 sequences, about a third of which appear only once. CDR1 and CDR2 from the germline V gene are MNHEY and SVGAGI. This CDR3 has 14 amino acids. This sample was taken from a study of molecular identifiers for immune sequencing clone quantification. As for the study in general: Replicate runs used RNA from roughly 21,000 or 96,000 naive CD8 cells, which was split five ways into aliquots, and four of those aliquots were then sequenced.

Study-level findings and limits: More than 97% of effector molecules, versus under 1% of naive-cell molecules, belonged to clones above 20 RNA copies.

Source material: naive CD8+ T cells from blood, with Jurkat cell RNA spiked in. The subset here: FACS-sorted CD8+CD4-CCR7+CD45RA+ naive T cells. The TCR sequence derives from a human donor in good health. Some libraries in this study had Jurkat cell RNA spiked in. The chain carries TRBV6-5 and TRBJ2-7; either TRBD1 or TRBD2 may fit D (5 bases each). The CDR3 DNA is TGTGCCAGCAGTTGGGCAGGGAGCTCCTACGCGCAGTACTTC. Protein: CASSWAGSSYAQYF.